Listed below are T cell receptor beta chains from one sample, sequenced in a study of blood T cell repertoires in COVID-19. Generated by immunoSEQ multiplex PCR, the TCRdb table keeps only in-frame clones and is missing some. The sample includes approximately 210,000 clones, around 90% of them seen just once. Input material: PBMCs or T cells enriched from blood (not recorded which). The source is a woman aged 25-40 years who had recovered from COVID-19. Each CDR3 is given with its conserved first and last residue. Each record gives: CDR3 length, J gene, clone size, V gene, CDR3 protein. A clone size is listed for some rows: how often the clone was seen (once, few, many), or a class if it is expanded.

15	TRBJ2-1	NA	TRBV9	CASSVAGRAVDEQFF
14	TRBJ1-4	NA	TRBV19	CATKRQATNEKLFF
10	TRBJ1-4	NA	TRBV29-1	CSVRNEKLFF
14	TRBJ1-1	medium-sized	TRBV20-1	CSASVGDSNTEAFF
13	TRBJ2-7	few	TRBV19	CARPQGNSYEQYF
16	TRBJ2-2	NA	TRBV28	CASRAQTGGYGGELFF
15	TRBJ1-6	NA	TRBV11-1	CASSAGGGYDSPLHF
16	TRBJ2-1	NA	TRBV9	CASSVDKLAEYNEQFF
11	TRBJ2-3	NA	TRBV29-1	CSVALADTQYF
15	TRBJ1-1	NA	TRBV18	CASSPGKGEGTEAFF
15	TRBJ2-5	NA	TRBV30	CAWREGGKYQETQYF
13	TRBJ1-1	once	TRBV29-1	CSARQGTGTEAFF
15	TRBJ2-7	NA	TRBV4-1	CASSQGQGALYEQYF
13	TRBJ1-1	NA	TRBV5-1	CASSLAGNTEAFF
15	TRBJ1-5	NA	TRBV27	CASRRGGRNNQPQHF
15	TRBJ1-1	once	TRBV12-2	CASRGKGQRNTEAFF
12	TRBJ1-2	NA	TRBV3-1/TRBV3-2	CASSTRTGGYTF
13	TRBJ1-6	NA	TRBV7-2	CASSPDRVSPLHF
14	TRBJ1-1	NA	TRBV29-1	CSCEGGALNTEAFF
14	TRBJ2-2	NA	TRBV6-6	CASRMTTNTGELFF
15	TRBJ1-4	NA	TRBV3-1/TRBV3-2	CASSRDSSVNEKLFF
13	TRBJ2-1	few	TRBV12-3/TRBV12-4	CASSRLAGGRGFF
14	TRBJ1-1	NA	TRBV13	CASSLGQGSTEAFF
14	TRBJ1-2	NA	TRBV10-3	CAISDDRRSYGYTF
17	TRBJ1-2	NA	TRBV28	CASRSGTGGLRFHGYTF
13	TRBJ1-5	NA	TRBV12-3/TRBV12-4	CASSITGVQPQHF
13	TRBJ1-3	NA	TRBV30	CALDRSSGNTIYF
16	TRBJ1-4	NA	TRBV5-1	CASSFGSNRGDEKLFF
15	TRBJ1-2	NA	TRBV30	CAWSWQGADNYGYTF
15	TRBJ1-3	NA	TRBV11-2	CASSPGLNSGNTIYF
13	TRBJ2-1	NA	TRBV11-3	CASSLASGSEQFF
13	TRBJ2-7	NA	TRBV12-3/TRBV12-4	CASRYGGIDEQYF
13	TRBJ2-7	once	TRBV5-1	CASSLPHSYEQYF
16	TRBJ1-2	NA	TRBV3-1/TRBV3-2	CASSQDLTRTGYGYTF
14	TRBJ1-1	NA	TRBV2	CASSEGEEGTEAFF
15	TRBJ1-1	NA	TRBV9	CASSVADQENTEAFF
15	TRBJ2-1	NA	TRBV5-5	CASSSAGTAHNEQFF
14	TRBJ2-2	NA	TRBV7-6	CASSAYRNTGELFF
17	TRBJ1-3	once	TRBV19	CASSNPGQGFSGNTIYF
12	TRBJ1-2	NA	TRBV5-1	CASSLEGEGYTF
16	TRBJ2-4	NA	TRBV2	CASSREGRGGKNIQYF
16	TRBJ2-1	NA	TRBV10-3	CAISGYGGQAYNEQFF
15	TRBJ1-1	NA	TRBV5-1	CASSLGPTLNTEAFF
14	TRBJ1-1	NA	TRBV2	CASSMGQMNTEAFF
15	TRBJ2-2	NA	TRBV4-3	CASSPNGRNTGELFF
14	TRBJ2-7	NA	TRBV6-5	CASARGSSAYEQYF
14	TRBJ2-1	NA	TRBV6-2/TRBV6-3	CASSYGLLAVKQFF
14	TRBJ2-7	NA	TRBV5-6	CASINRGWSYEQYF
14	TRBJ2-2	NA	TRBV11-3	CASSLLGATGELFF
15	TRBJ1-2	NA	TRBV30	CAWSRGQGANYGYTF
15	TRBJ1-2	NA	TRBV19	CASSETGVDNYGYTF